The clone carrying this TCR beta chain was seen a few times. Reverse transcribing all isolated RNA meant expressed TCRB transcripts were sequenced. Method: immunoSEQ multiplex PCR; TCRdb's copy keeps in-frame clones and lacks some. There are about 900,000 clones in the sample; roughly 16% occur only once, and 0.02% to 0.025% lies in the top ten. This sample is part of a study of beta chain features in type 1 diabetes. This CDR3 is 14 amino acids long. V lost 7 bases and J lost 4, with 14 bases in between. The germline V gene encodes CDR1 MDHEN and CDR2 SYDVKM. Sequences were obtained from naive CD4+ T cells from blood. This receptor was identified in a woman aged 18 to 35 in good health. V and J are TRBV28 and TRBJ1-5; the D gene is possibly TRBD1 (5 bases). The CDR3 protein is CASTLRGVNQPQHF. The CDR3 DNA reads TGTGCCAGCACCTTGAGAGGGGTGAATCAGCCCCAGCATTTT.